This TCR beta chain was identified in a study of T-cell reconstitution after alpha-beta-depleted transplantation in children. Germline-derived CDR1 and CDR2 are DFQATT and SNEGSKA (reference sequence). CDR3 size: 13 residues. Between the trimmed V and J ends, which lost 3 bases and 4 bases, there was a span of 11 bases. This clonotype came up many times. A library of TCRbeta sequences, prepared with unique molecular identifiers, was generated. One entry per CDR3 protein results from TCRdb running MiXCR on the PCR reads. The table includes around 190,000 distinct CDR3 sequences, approximately 7% detected once.

Here the sequenced sample was PBMCs, taken before TCRalphabeta/CD19-depleted stem cell transplant. The sequence came from a boy between 2 and 15 years old with acute lymphoblastic leukemia, due to receive a stem cell transplant. V usage is TRBV20-1 and J usage is TRBJ2-3; D assignment may be TRBD1 or TRBD2 (6 bases each). CDR3 coding DNA: TGCAGTGCTAGTCCCGGGGGCGCAGATACGCAGTATTTT. Its protein product is CSASPGGADTQYF.